This TCR beta chain came from a study of OX40 agonist ivuxolimab in advanced cancers. Clones were sequenced by immunoSEQ multiplex PCR, and TCRdb holds only the in-frame ones, with some missing. The sample lists tens of thousands of clones, about 92% seen once, with 14% in the top ten. The CDR3 contains 12 residues. Germline V gene lookup returns CDR1 SGDLS and CDR2 YYNGEE. V was pared by 4 bases and J by 3 bases, with 8 bases between. Concerning this clone: Antigen unknown.

Findings and limits, study-wide: Partial responders dosed at 0.1-3.0 mg/kg displayed clonal expansion ranking among the lowest.

The material was CD4+ or CD8+ T cells sorted from blood, obtained in a trial of the OX40 agonist ivuxolimab. This TCR was recovered from an adult with an advanced solid tumor such as melanoma, head and neck, liver or kidney cancer. The rearrangement joins TRBV9 to TRBJ2-7; D perhaps matches TRBD2 (5 bases). CDR3 DNA: TGTGCCAGCAGCCTCGGGGACTACGAGCAGTACTTC. Translation gives CASSLGDYEQYF. Filled out from reference TRBV9 and TRBJ2-7, the complete variable domain reads DSGVTQTPKHLITATGQRVTLRCSPRSGDLSVYWYQQSLDQGLQFLIQYYNGEERAKGNILERFSAQQFPDLHSELNLSSLELGDSALYFCASSLGDYEQYFGPGTRLTVT.